This T cell receptor beta chain emerged from a study of Ad26.COV2.S vaccination and SARS-CoV-2 variants. Study context: In the study, Ad26.COV2.S was injected intramuscularly once, or twice 56 days apart.

Described treatment: about 20 received Ad26.COV2.S at low or high dose, single or two shots; about 5 received placebo; per-sample allocation not given. Sampling happened 63 days after the first vaccine or placebo injection. A Boston adult aged 18-55 years was the donor. Generated by immunoSEQ multiplex PCR, the TCRdb table keeps only in-frame clones and is missing some. Among about 380,000 clones listed, roughly 80% were seen once. Whole-study results and caveats: There was reportedly substantial breadth in spike-specific CD8+ and CD4+ T cell responses after vaccination. Vaccine recipients had higher spike-specific TCR breadth than placebo recipients.

The length of the CDR3 is 13 residues. Trimming shortened V by 3 bases and J by 0 bases, and 6 bases separated the two germline ends. The germline V gene has CDR1 SGHNT and CDR2 YYREEE (reference sequence). Of note for this clone: The target antigen is unknown.

The sequences come from peripheral blood, collected in a trial of Ad26.COV2.S vaccine versus placebo. V usage is TRBV5-4 and J usage is TRBJ1-2; D not certain. The receptor comes from a person between 18 and 60 years old who received the Ad26.COV2.S COVID-19 vaccine or a placebo. CDR3 nucleotides: TGTGCCAGCAGCTACATAGCTAACTATGGCTACACCTTC. Its protein product is CASSYIANYGYTF.